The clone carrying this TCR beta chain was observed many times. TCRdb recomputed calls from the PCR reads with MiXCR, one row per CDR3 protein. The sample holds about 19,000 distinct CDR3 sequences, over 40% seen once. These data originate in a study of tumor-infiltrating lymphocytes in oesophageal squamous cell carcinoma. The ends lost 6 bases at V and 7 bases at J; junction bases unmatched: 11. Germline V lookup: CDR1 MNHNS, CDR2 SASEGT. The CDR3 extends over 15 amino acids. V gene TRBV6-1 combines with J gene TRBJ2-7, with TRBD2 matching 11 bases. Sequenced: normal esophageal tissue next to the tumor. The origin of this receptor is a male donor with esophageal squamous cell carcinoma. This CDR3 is CASSLTSGMVNEQYF. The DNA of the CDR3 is TGTGCCAGCAGCCTGACTAGCGGGATGGTCAATGAGCAGTACTTC.